The source of this T cell receptor (beta chain) is a study of Ad26.COV2.S vaccination and SARS-CoV-2 variants. Background on the study: The trial was COV1001 and the donor's arm was Ad26.COV2.S. Dosing was one shot or two shots 56 days apart.

Data came from immunoSEQ multiplex PCR; TCRdb stores just in-frame clones and leaves some out. Among more than 300,000 clones listed, about 86% were seen once. Whole-study results and caveats: CD8+ and CD4+ T cells specific for spike reportedly responded with substantial breadth after vaccination.

There are 14 residues in the CDR3. The germline V gene encodes CDR1 LNHDA and CDR2 SQIVND (reference sequence). Losses at the gene ends were 11 bases for V and 0 bases for J; bases not matched to a gene: 7. Noted treatment: some 20 received Ad26.COV2.S at low or high dose, single or two shots; 5 received placebo; per-sample allocation not given. Samples came from day 63 after the first vaccine or placebo injection. Its platform was an Ad26 vector, and its expressed antigen was Wuhan-strain SARS-CoV-2 spike. A note on this clone: Its specificity is unknown.

The V and J genes are TRBV19 and TRBJ2-7; 10 bases fit TRBD1. The clonotype comes from a person aged 18 to 59 who received the Ad26.COV2.S COVID-19 vaccine or a placebo. Specimen: peripheral blood, collected in a trial of Ad26.COV2.S vaccine versus placebo. The CDR3 coding sequence is TGTGCCTCCCGGGACAGGGGCCTCTCCTACGAGCAGTACTTC. Translated: CASRDRGLSYEQYF.